This T cell receptor (beta chain) derives from a study of T-cell memory formation after mild COVID-19. Study in general: Clustering of TCRs was largely donor specific. The study, taken as a whole, reports: Contracting CD4+ clones lay largely in CM and EM, with CD8+ ones residing in EMRA.

TCRdb re-called the 5' RACE reads through MiXCR, storing one row per CDR3 protein. Of hundreds of thousands of distinct CDR3 sequences listed, more than 15% are singletons. On this clonotype: Its antigen is still unknown.

This CDR3 comprises 14 residues. V lost 2 bases to trimming and J lost 3 bases, with 10 bases between them. Per germline, CDR1 SGHTA and CDR2 FQGTGA. The sequence derives from a man younger than 35 who had mild COVID-19 (a few samples of this study predate the infection). Cell type and time point are not known. Sequencing was carried out using PBMCs or a T cell subset sorted from them (not recorded which). This chain uses TRBV7-3 with TRBJ1-1; D possibly corresponds to TRBD1 (5 bases). CDR3 nucleotides: TGTGCCAGCAGCTTATCGGGGGGGGACACTGAAGCTTTCTTT. Translation: CASSLSGGDTEAFF.